Listed here is a single TCR beta chain. Its antigen is not yet known. Base quality data are lacking; no much larger clone is found one base away. PBMCs were separated by density centrifugation and stained for CD3, CD4 and CD8, after which CD4+ and CD8+ T cells were sorted on a FACSAria. Scalp biopsies and blood samples were obtained from unaffected controls. The data originate from a study of CD8+ T cells in alopecia areata (dated by TCRdb to the late 2010s). As for the study more broadly: High-throughput TCRbeta sequencing was used to examine T cell clonal expansion in alopecia areata in both the C3H/HeJ mouse model and human patients. On the human side, TCRbeta sequencing was run on scalp tissue and on sorted CD4+ and CD8+ peripheral blood T cells from healthy controls and from alopecia areata patients with either patchy or totalis/universalis disease. Scalp clonality was compared among normal scalp (n=4), patchy alopecia areata scalp (n=8), and alopecia totalis/universalis scalp (n=8). The RNA source kit depended on sample type: the PAXgene miRNA kit for fixed scalp, the miRNeasy kit for PBMCs, and the RNeasy kit for mouse skin. TCRbeta CDR3 regions were amplified by immunoSEQ multiplex PCR using 35 Vbeta forward and 13 Jbeta reverse primers. Beyond this particular receptor, the publication reports: Resident alphabeta T cells in normal human skin are also sequenced, complicating scalp TCR repertoire analysis, unlike mouse skin dominated by gammadelta T cells. TCR sequences shared between patients were less clear than in mice, possibly partly because of HLA diversity in the patient population. Compared with normal scalp, lesional scalp had higher clonality and more expanded CD8+ clones, particularly in alopecia totalis/universalis, a pattern that suggests antigenic drive.

The germline V gene gives CDR1 as MNHEY and CDR2 as SVGAGI. The junction carries 11 bases between V and J, which are trimmed by 6 bases and 2 bases respectively. The CDR3 numbers 15 residues from cysteine through phenylalanine. Only the CDR3 DNA is retained, 45 bases long and in frame from the first base. Libraries were built with the immunoSEQ multiplex PCR assay. RNA was extracted from all samples and reverse transcribed into cDNA, which served as template for TCR sequencing. First-strand cDNA was synthesized with SuperScript III using a 2:1 mix of oligo-dT and random hexamers. Amplification bias was assessed with a synthetic immune receptor repertoire, and residual bias was removed computationally. Per the authors' processing: Raw reads were preprocessed to remove errors, and CDR3 was defined according to IMGT conventions as the region from the conserved cysteine to phenylalanine. Clonality was computed by normalizing Shannon entropy by log2 of the number of productive unique TCRs and subtracting the result from 1. Scalp TCRbeta sequences were cross-referenced with sorted blood CD4 and CD8 repertoires so that the CD4 or CD8 identity of scalp clones could be inferred. TCRdb carries this immuneACCESS record with in-frame sequences only. Its versions omit some clonotypes, under half of them owing to an unresolved V gene in the studies checked, with the rest unexplained. V and J calls and clone size are copied from that table; D and trimming were computed from the DNA. For this sample there are some 200,000 clones; 45% to 70% appear just once. Nearly 5% of the sample lies in the top ten.

This TCR was sampled from a human donor in good health. This chain joins TRBV6-5 to TRBJ2-6; matching of 5 bases hints at TRBD1 as the D gene. Sequencing was carried out using CD8+ T cells sorted from blood. The CDR3 sequence is CASSIRVTGANVLTF. The base sequence is TGTGCCAGCAGCATCAGGGTTACTGGGGCCAACGTCCTGACTTTC.